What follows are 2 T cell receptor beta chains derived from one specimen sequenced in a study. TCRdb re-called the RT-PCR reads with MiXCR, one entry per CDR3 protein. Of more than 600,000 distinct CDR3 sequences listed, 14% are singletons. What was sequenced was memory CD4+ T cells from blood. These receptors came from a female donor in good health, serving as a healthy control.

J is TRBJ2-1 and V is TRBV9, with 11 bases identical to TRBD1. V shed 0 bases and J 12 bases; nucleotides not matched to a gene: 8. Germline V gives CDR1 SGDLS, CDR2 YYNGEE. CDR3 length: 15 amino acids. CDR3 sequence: CASSVEGQGAIVQFF. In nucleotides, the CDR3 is TGTGCCAGCAGCGTAGAAGGACAGGGGGCAATCGTGCAGTTCTTC.

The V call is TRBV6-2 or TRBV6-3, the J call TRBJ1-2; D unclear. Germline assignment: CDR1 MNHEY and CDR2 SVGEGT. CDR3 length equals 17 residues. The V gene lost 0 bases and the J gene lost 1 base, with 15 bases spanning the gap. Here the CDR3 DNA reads TGTGCCAGCAGTTACTCGAGTTACACTAGAGTTAACTATGGCTACACCTTC. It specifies CASSYSSYTRVNYGYTF.